A selection of T cell receptor beta chains follows, all from one sample in a study of shared clonotypes between healthy human individuals. Assay used: immunoSEQ multiplex PCR; TCRdb lists only in-frame clones, some missing. The profile shows roughly 2.5 million clones, around 94% of them singletons. Input material: naive CD4+ T cells sorted from blood. The origin of the receptors is a man younger than 30 in good health. Each CDR3 is given with its conserved first and last residue. The order of the fields is J gene, clone size, D gene, V gene, CDR3 protein, CDR3 DNA. D genes are given only for firm matches. Clone size, where shown, is once, few, many, or a class for clones that have expanded.

TRBJ1-1	-	TRBD1	TRBV30	CAWDRATEAFF	TGTGCCTGGGACAGGGCCACTGAAGCTTTCTTT
TRBJ2-2	-	TRBD1	TRBV19	CASTGTVDRELFF	TGTGCCAGTACGGGGACAGTCGACCGGGAGCTGTTTTTT
TRBJ2-3	-	-	TRBV7-2	CASSLDRWTDTQYF	TGTGCCAGCAGCTTAGATCGGTGGACAGATACGCAGTATTTT
TRBJ1-1	once	-	TRBV5-1	CASSSTQGNTEAFF	TGCGCCAGCAGCTCAACTCAGGGGAACACTGAAGCTTTCTTT
TRBJ2-3	once	TRBD2	TRBV6-1	CASSEGLAGVTQYF	TGTGCCAGCAGTGAAGGGCTAGCGGGGGTTACGCAGTATTTT
TRBJ2-1	-	-	TRBV9	CASSFGLEQFF	TGTGCCAGCAGCTTCGGACTAGAGCAGTTCTTC
TRBJ1-5	-	-	TRBV7-8	CASSFAGVNQPQHF	TGTGCCAGCAGCTTCGCAGGGGTAAATCAGCCCCAGCATTTT
TRBJ2-7	-	-	TRBV19	CASSIDYEQYF	TGTGCCAGTAGTATCGACTACGAGCAGTACTTC
TRBJ1-3	-	-	TRBV7-2	CASRTGDSGNTIYF	TGTGCCAGCAGAACGGGGGACTCTGGAAACACCATATATTTT
TRBJ1-6	-	-	TRBV27	CASSLSTLSPLHF	TGTGCCAGCAGTTTGTCGACCCTTTCACCCCTCCACTTT
TRBJ2-2	-	-	TRBV30	CAWTRATGELFF	TGTGCCTGGACAAGGGCTACCGGGGAGCTGTTTTTT
TRBJ1-5	-	-	TRBV9	CASSPDEGRQPQHF	TGTGCCAGCAGCCCCGACGAGGGCCGGCAGCCCCAGCATTTT
TRBJ2-7	-	-	TRBV6-5	CASSYSTTAYEQYF	TGTGCCAGCAGTTACTCGACGACAGCCTACGAGCAGTACTTC
TRBJ1-1	-	TRBD1	TRBV28	CASRPAGTGNTEAFF	TGTGCCAGCAGGCCAGCCGGGACAGGGAACACTGAAGCTTTCTTT
TRBJ1-6	-	-	TRBV6-1	CVSCSNNSPLHF	TGTGTCTCGTGTAGCAATAATTCACCCCTCCACTTT
TRBJ2-3	-	TRBD1	TRBV28	CASSPPLGDRGTDTQYF	TGTGCCAGCAGTCCACCCCTGGGGGACAGGGGAACAGATACGCAGTATTTT
TRBJ2-5	-	-	TRBV5-1	CASSLVGRFGETQYF	TGCGCCAGCAGCTTGGTGGGGCGTTTCGGAGAGACCCAGTACTTC
TRBJ1-3	-	TRBD1	TRBV5-1	CASRGTGRDTIYF	TGCGCCAGCCGAGGGACAGGGAGAGACACCATATATTTT
TRBJ2-3	-	-	TRBV5-4	CASSLGGIYRTPSTDTQYF	TGTGCCAGCAGCTTGGGGGGAATTTACAGGACCCCTAGCACAGATACGCAGTATTTT
TRBJ2-6	-	-	TRBV15	CATRISGANVLTF	TGTGCCACCAGGATCTCTGGGGCCAACGTCCTGACTTTC
TRBJ2-3	-	-	TRBV4-3	CASSQDAEGGDTQYF	TGCGCCAGCAGCCAAGACGCCGAAGGCGGAGATACGCAGTATTTT
TRBJ2-1	few	-	TRBV4-3	CASSLTSPGRRSYNEQFF	TGCGCCAGCAGCCTTACTTCCCCGGGACGGCGCTCCTACAATGAGCAGTTCTTC
TRBJ2-3	-	TRBD1	TRBV4-1	CASSQLDRDEDTQYF	TGCGCCAGCAGCCAACTGGACAGGGATGAAGATACGCAGTATTTT
TRBJ2-3	-	TRBD1	TRBV6-5	CASRGQGSSTDTQYF	TGTGCCAGCAGAGGACAGGGTTCAAGTACAGATACGCAGTATTTT
TRBJ2-7	-	-	TRBV7-2	CASSATKQGNPYEQYF	TGTGCCAGCAGCGCGACGAAACAGGGAAACCCCTACGAGCAGTACTTC
TRBJ2-7	-	-	TRBV5-1	CASSPTGLSSYEQYF	TGCGCCAGCAGCCCAACAGGGCTGAGCTCCTACGAGCAGTACTTC
TRBJ1-2	-	-	TRBV6-5	CASRSQGPGYTF	TGTGCCAGCAGGAGCCAGGGCCCTGGCTACACCTTC
TRBJ2-1	-	-	TRBV11-1	CASSLGGGVGEQFF	TGTGCCAGCAGCTTAGGGGGCGGAGTTGGCGAGCAGTTCTTC
TRBJ2-5	once	-	TRBV2	CASSDRVSETQYF	TGTGCCAGCAGTGATCGGGTTTCAGAGACCCAGTACTTC
TRBJ1-4	-	-	TRBV7-2	CASSPRSSANEKLFF	TGTGCCAGCAGCCCACGCAGCTCTGCTAATGAAAAACTGTTTTTT
TRBJ1-2	-	-	TRBV27	CASSYVASRGLGGYTF	TGTGCCAGCAGCTACGTCGCTTCTCGGGGGCTTGGTGGCTACACCTTC
TRBJ1-1	-	-	TRBV5-1	CASRAWGDTTRMNTEAFF	TGCGCCAGCAGGGCATGGGGGGATACTACCAGAATGAACACTGAAGCTTTCTTT
TRBJ2-7	-	-	TRBV6-1	CASSAPGRPPYEQYF	TGTGCCAGCAGTGCCCCAGGCAGACCGCCCTACGAGCAGTACTTC
TRBJ2-2	-	TRBD1	TRBV6-5	CASRSGQGMTGELFF	TGTGCCAGCAGGTCGGGACAGGGTATGACCGGGGAGCTGTTTTTT
TRBJ2-5	-	-	TRBV6-1	CATLRGGRKEETQYF	TGTGCCACTTTAAGGGGCGGGCGAAAAGAAGAGACCCAGTACTTC
TRBJ2-1	-	TRBD2	TRBV30	CAWSLLAGGYYNEQFF	TGTGCCTGGAGTCTACTAGCGGGAGGTTATTACAATGAGCAGTTCTTC
TRBJ2-3	once	-	TRBV15	CATSRNIGNTDTQYF	TGTGCCACCAGCAGAAACATCGGAAACACAGATACGCAGTATTTT
TRBJ2-2	once	TRBD1	TRBV10-1	CASSNDRASNTGELFF	TGCGCCAGCAGTAATGACAGGGCCTCGAACACCGGGGAGCTGTTTTTT
TRBJ2-7	-	-	TRBV21-1	CASSKVGCRADEQYF	TGTGCCAGCAGCAAAGTGGGCTGTCGGGCGGACGAGCAGTACTTC
TRBJ2-1	-	-	TRBV9	CASSVAAGFYNEQFF	TGTGCCAGCAGCGTAGCAGCCGGTTTTTACAATGAGCAGTTCTTC
TRBJ2-1	-	TRBD2	TRBV7-2	CASSLATSGSYNEQFF	TGTGCCAGCAGCTTAGCTACTAGCGGGTCTTACAATGAGCAGTTCTTC
TRBJ2-7	-	TRBD2	TRBV5-1	CASGPGLAHEQYF	TGCGCCAGCGGTCCGGGACTAGCCCACGAGCAGTACTTC
TRBJ1-1	-	TRBD1	TRBV9	CASSVGAQGAQWTEAFF	TGTGCCAGCAGCGTTGGGGCCCAGGGGGCGCAATGGACTGAAGCTTTCTTT
TRBJ2-7	-	-	TRBV18	CASSPPGRLYEQYF	TGTGCCAGCTCACCACCGGGACGTCTCTACGAGCAGTACTTC
TRBJ2-3	-	TRBD2	TRBV28	CASSFSAGAATDTQYF	TGTGCCAGCAGTTTCTCAGCGGGGGCCGCCACAGATACGCAGTATTTT
TRBJ2-5	once	TRBD1	TRBV28	CASSRGLLGTQYF	TGTGCCAGCAGCAGGGGGCTCCTCGGGACCCAGTACTTC
TRBJ1-1	-	-	TRBV4-3	CASSQAAGGRTEAFF	TGCGCCAGCAGCCAAGCTGCCGGGGGTCGGACTGAAGCTTTCTTT
TRBJ1-1	-	-	TRBV18	CASSPGGSSTEAFF	TGTGCCAGCTCACCCGGTGGGAGCAGCACTGAAGCTTTCTTT
TRBJ2-7	once	-	TRBV29-1	CSVEDRAGAYEQYF	TGCAGCGTTGAAGATCGAGCAGGAGCCTACGAGCAGTACTTC
TRBJ1-6	-	-	TRBV2	CASSAQGPNSPLHF	TGTGCCAGCAGTGCACAGGGTCCTAATTCACCCCTCCACTTT
TRBJ2-3	-	-	TRBV9	CASSGPGDTQYF	TGTGCCAGCAGCGGACCCGGCGATACGCAGTATTTT
TRBJ2-3	-	TRBD2	TRBV9	CASSVETSGSTQYF	TGTGCCAGCAGCGTAGAAACTAGCGGTAGTACGCAGTATTTT
TRBJ2-5	-	TRBD2	TRBV7-9	CASSPTSGGQETQYF	TGTGCCAGCAGCCCCACTAGCGGGGGACAAGAGACCCAGTACTTC
TRBJ2-1	-	TRBD2	TRBV19	CASSIGLGGAQFF	TGTGCCAGTAGTATAGGTTTGGGAGGGGCGCAGTTCTTC
TRBJ1-5	-	-	TRBV6-6	CASSYSQGPQHF	TGTGCCAGCAGTTACTCACAGGGCCCCCAGCATTTT
TRBJ2-5	-	TRBD1	TRBV4-1	CASSPDRGRETQYF	TGCGCCAGCAGCCCGGACAGGGGAAGAGAGACCCAGTACTTC
TRBJ2-4	-	TRBD2	TRBV6-6	CASSGLGLANIQYF	TGTGCCAGCAGTGGTCTGGGACTAGCGAACATTCAGTACTTC
TRBJ2-2	-	-	TRBV7-6	CASSPVGGTANTGELFF	TGTGCCAGCAGCCCCGTAGGAGGGACGGCGAACACCGGGGAGCTGTTTTTT
TRBJ1-4	-	-	TRBV28	CASSSTGIRTNEKLFF	TGTGCCAGCAGTTCCACAGGGATAAGAACTAATGAAAAACTGTTTTTT
TRBJ2-5	-	-	TRBV11-2	CASSLVIGTQQETQYF	TGTGCCAGCAGCTTAGTGATCGGGACGCAGCAAGAGACCCAGTACTTC